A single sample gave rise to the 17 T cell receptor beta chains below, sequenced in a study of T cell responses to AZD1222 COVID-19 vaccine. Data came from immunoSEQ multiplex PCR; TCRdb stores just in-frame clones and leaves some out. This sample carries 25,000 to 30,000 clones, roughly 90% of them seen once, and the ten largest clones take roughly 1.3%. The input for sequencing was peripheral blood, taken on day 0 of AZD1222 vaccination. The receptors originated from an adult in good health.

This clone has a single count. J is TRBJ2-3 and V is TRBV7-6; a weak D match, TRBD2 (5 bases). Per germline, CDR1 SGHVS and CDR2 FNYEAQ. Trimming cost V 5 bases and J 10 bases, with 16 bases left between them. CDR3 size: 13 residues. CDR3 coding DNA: TGTGCCAGCAGCCCAAAAGCGGCGTTGGCGCAGTATTTT. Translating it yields CASSPKAALAQYF.

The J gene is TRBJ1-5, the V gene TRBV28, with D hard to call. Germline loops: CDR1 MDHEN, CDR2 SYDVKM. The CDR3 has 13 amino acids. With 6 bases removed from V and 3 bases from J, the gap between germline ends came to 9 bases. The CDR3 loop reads CASRYSSNQPQHF. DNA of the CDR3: TGTGCCAGCAGATACAGCTCCAATCAGCCCCAGCATTTT.

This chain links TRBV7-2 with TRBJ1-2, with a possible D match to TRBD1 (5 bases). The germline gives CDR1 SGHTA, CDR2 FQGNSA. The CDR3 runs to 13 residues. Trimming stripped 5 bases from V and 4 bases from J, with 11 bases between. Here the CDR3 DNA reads TGTGCCAGCAGCCTCCAGCAGGGCTATGGCTACACCTTC. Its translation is CASSLQQGYGYTF.

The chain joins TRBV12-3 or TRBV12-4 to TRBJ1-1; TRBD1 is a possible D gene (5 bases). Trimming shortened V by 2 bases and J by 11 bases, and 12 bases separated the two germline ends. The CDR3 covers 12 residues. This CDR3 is CASSLQGVAAFF. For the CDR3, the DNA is TGTGCCAGCAGTTTACAGGGAGTTGCGGCTTTCTTT.

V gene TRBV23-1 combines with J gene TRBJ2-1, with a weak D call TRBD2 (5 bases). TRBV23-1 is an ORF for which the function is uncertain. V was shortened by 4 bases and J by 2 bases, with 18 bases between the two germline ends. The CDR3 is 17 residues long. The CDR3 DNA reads TGCGCCAGCAGTCCCGACCCTCCTGGAGGCCCCTACAATGAGCAGTTCTTC. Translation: CASSPDPPGGPYNEQFF.

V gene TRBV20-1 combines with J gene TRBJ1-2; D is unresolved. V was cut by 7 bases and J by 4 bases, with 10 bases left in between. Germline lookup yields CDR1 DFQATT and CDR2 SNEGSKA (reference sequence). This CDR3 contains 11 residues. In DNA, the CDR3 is TGCAGTGTATACAGCAGCTATGGCTACACCTTC. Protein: CSVYSSYGYTF.

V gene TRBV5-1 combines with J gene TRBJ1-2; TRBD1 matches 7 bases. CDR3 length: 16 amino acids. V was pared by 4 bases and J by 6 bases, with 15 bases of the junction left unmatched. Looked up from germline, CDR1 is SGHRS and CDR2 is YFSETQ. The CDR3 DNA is TGCGCCAGCAGCCTACTAACGACAGGGATCGGTGATGGCTACACCTTC. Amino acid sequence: CASSLLTTGIGDGYTF.

The CDR3 here is CASSIGGNSPLHF. The CDR3 DNA reads as TGTGCCAGTAGTATTGGGGGAAATTCACCCCTCCACTTT. The V and J genes are TRBV19 and TRBJ1-6; D possibly corresponds to TRBD1 (5 bases). Trimming took 3 bases from V and 7 from J, leaving 7 bases between them. Germline V gene lookup returns CDR1 LNHDA and CDR2 SQIVND (reference sequence). CDR3 length: 13 residues.

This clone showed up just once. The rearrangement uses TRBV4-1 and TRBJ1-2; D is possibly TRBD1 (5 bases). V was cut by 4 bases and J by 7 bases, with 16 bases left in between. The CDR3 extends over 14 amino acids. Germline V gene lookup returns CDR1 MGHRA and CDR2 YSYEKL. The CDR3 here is CASSPGGQGPGYTF. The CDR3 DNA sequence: TGCGCCAGCAGCCCCGGCGGGCAGGGTCCTGGCTACACCTTC.

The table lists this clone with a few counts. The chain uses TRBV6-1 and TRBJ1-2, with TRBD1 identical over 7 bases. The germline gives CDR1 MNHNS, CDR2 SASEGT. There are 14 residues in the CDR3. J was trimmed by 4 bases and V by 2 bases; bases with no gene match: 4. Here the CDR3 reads CASSEPTGRYGYTF. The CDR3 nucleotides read TGTGCCAGCAGTGAACCGACAGGGCGCTATGGCTACACCTTC.

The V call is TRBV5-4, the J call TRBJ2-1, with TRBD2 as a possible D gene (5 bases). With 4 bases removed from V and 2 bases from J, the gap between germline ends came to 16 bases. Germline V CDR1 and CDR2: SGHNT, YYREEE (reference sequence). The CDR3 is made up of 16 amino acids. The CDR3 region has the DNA TGTGCCAGCAGCCCCATCGTGGAGGAGCCCTACAATGAGCAGTTCTTC. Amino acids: CASSPIVEEPYNEQFF. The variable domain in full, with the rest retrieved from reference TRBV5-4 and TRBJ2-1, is ETGVTQSPTHLIKTRGQQVTLRCSSQSGHNTVSWYQQALGQGPQFIFQYYREEENGRGNFPPRFSGLQFPNYSSELNVNALELDDSALYLCASSPIVEEPYNEQFFGPGTRLTVL.

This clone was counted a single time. The CDR3 sequence is CAWSVQVVWGGTEAFF. The CDR3 coding sequence is TGTGCCTGGAGTGTACAGGTTGTTTGGGGAGGGACTGAAGCTTTCTTT. The V call is TRBV30, the J call TRBJ1-1; maybe TRBD1 (5 bases). The CDR3 is 16 residues long. Germline values: CDR1 GTSNPN, CDR2 SVGIG (reference sequence). Between the trimmed V and J ends, which lost 0 bases and 5 bases, there was a span of 19 bases.

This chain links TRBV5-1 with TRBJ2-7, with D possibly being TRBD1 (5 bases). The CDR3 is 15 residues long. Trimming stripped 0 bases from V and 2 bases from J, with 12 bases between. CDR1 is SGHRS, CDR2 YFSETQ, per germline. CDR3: CASSLGGGLTYEQYF. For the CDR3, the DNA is TGCGCCAGCAGCTTGGGGGGCGGTTTGACCTACGAGCAGTACTTC.

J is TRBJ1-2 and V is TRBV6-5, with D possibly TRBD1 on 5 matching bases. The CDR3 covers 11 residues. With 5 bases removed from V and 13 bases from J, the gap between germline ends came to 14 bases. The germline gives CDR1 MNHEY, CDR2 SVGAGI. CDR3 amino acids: CASSTEGALTF. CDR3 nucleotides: TGTGCCAGCAGTACGGAAGGGGCGCTCACCTTC.

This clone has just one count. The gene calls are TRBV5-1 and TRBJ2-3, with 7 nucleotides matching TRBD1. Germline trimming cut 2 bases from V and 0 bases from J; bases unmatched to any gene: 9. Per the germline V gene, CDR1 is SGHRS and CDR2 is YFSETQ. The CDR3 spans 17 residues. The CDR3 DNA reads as TGCGCCAGCAGCTTACGATTGACAGGGTACAGCACAGATACGCAGTATTTT. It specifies CASSLRLTGYSTDTQYF.

Here the CDR3 DNA reads TGCGCCAGCAGCTTGGTGGATGCGGGCTACGAGCAGTACTTC. The encoded protein is CASSLVDAGYEQYF. This sequence joins TRBV5-1 and TRBJ2-7; D perhaps matches TRBD2 (5 bases). In germline, CDR1 is SGHRS, CDR2 YFSETQ. The CDR3 is 14 residues long. V lost 0 bases and J 3 bases, leaving 10 bases between the germline ends.

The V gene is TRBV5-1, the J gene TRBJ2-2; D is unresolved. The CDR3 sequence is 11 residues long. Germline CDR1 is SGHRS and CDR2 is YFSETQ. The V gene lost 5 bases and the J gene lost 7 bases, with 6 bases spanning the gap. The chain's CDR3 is CASSSVGELFF. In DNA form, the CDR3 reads TGCGCCAGCAGTTCCGTCGGGGAGCTGTTTTTT.